Listed below are T cell receptor beta chains from one sample, sequenced in a study of cytomegalovirus exposure and HLA in healthy donors. The table came from immunoSEQ multiplex PCR; TCRdb's copy has only in-frame clones and leaves some out. Of fewer than 200,000 clones in the sample, roughly 85% were seen once. Material for sequencing was PBMCs. Every receptor here comes from a woman aged 25 to 45 in good health and CMV-seronegative. The CDR3 runs from the conserved cysteine through the conserved F or W. The order of the fields is CDR3 protein, CDR3 DNA, J gene, V gene, D gene, clone size. D genes are given only for firm matches. Only part of the rows carry a size: once, few, many, or a class if the clone is expanded.

CDR3 protein: CASSLVGGGTEAFF; CDR3 DNA: TGTGCCAGCAGCTTAGTGGGTGGGGGGACTGAAGCTTTCTTT; J gene: TRBJ1-1; V gene: TRBV7-2; D gene: -; clone size: -
CDR3 protein: CASSLSVRRLAGLYEQYF; CDR3 DNA: TGTGCCAGCAGCTTGTCGGTGCGGCGGCTAGCGGGACTCTACGAGCAGTACTTC; J gene: TRBJ2-7; V gene: TRBV5-8; D gene: TRBD2; clone size: -
CDR3 protein: CASSLGFTGGLFF; CDR3 DNA: TGTGCCAGCAGCTTGGGGTTCACCGGGGGGCTGTTTTTT; J gene: TRBJ2-2; V gene: TRBV5-4; D gene: -; clone size: once
CDR3 protein: CASSSLGVTDTEAFF; CDR3 DNA: TGTGCCAGCAGCTCGCTCGGGGTCACTGACACTGAAGCTTTCTTT; J gene: TRBJ1-1; V gene: TRBV5-5; D gene: -; clone size: few
CDR3 protein: CASRTKGTGNTIYF; CDR3 DNA: TGTGCCAGCAGAACGAAGGGGACTGGAAACACCATATATTTT; J gene: TRBJ1-3; V gene: TRBV6-5; D gene: -; clone size: -
CDR3 protein: CASSLQGANEKLFF; CDR3 DNA: TGTGCCAGCAGCCTACAGGGGGCTAATGAAAAACTGTTTTTT; J gene: TRBJ1-4; V gene: TRBV5-6; D gene: TRBD1; clone size: -
CDR3 protein: CASSPRGPMNTEAFF; CDR3 DNA: TGTGCCAGCAGCCCCCGGGGTCCTATGAACACTGAAGCTTTCTTT; J gene: TRBJ1-1; V gene: TRBV7-9; D gene: -; clone size: -
CDR3 protein: CAILAGGRSGTDTQYF; CDR3 DNA: TGTGCCATCCTAGCGGGAGGAAGGTCGGGTACAGATACGCAGTATTTT; J gene: TRBJ2-3; V gene: TRBV21-1; D gene: -; clone size: -
CDR3 protein: CASSTGTSTDTQYF; CDR3 DNA: TGTGCCAGCAGTACCGGGACTAGCACAGATACGCAGTATTTT; J gene: TRBJ2-3; V gene: TRBV6-1; D gene: -; clone size: -
CDR3 protein: CASSLASNSPLHF; CDR3 DNA: TGTGCCAGCAGTTTGGCCTCCAATTCACCCCTCCACTTT; J gene: TRBJ1-6; V gene: TRBV28; D gene: -; clone size: -
CDR3 protein: CASSSGGTGLYEQYF; CDR3 DNA: TGTGCCAGCAGCTCGGGGGGGACAGGGCTCTACGAGCAGTACTTC; J gene: TRBJ2-7; V gene: TRBV5-4; D gene: -; clone size: -
CDR3 protein: CASSLGSDTQYF; CDR3 DNA: TGTGCCAGCAGTTTGGGCTCTGATACGCAGTATTTT; J gene: TRBJ2-3; V gene: TRBV2; D gene: -; clone size: -
CDR3 protein: CASSESSGRGTSEQYF; CDR3 DNA: TGTGCCAGCAGTGAGTCTAGCGGGAGGGGAACAAGCGAGCAGTACTTC; J gene: TRBJ2-7; V gene: TRBV6-1; D gene: TRBD2; clone size: -
CDR3 protein: CASSLSGQGLQHF; CDR3 DNA: TGTGCCAGCAGCTTATCGGGACAGGGTCTCCAGCATTTT; J gene: TRBJ1-5; V gene: TRBV7-9; D gene: TRBD1; clone size: -
CDR3 protein: CASSPLYEQYF; CDR3 DNA: TGTGCCAGCAGTCCGTTATACGAGCAGTACTTC; J gene: TRBJ2-7; V gene: TRBV6-1; D gene: -; clone size: -
CDR3 protein: CASTPGEGDEKLFF; CDR3 DNA: TGTGCCAGCACCCCAGGGGAAGGGGATGAAAAACTGTTTTTT; J gene: TRBJ1-4; V gene: TRBV2; D gene: -; clone size: -
CDR3 protein: CASSTTGGGEQYF; CDR3 DNA: TGTGCCAGTAGTACTACAGGGGGCGGCGAGCAGTACTTC; J gene: TRBJ2-7; V gene: TRBV19; D gene: TRBD1; clone size: -
CDR3 protein: CASSLTGNTEAFF; CDR3 DNA: TGTGCCAGCAGTTTGACAGGGAACACTGAAGCTTTCTTT; J gene: TRBJ1-1; V gene: TRBV6-5; D gene: -; clone size: -
CDR3 protein: CASAGGRDRSQETQYF; CDR3 DNA: TGTGCCAGCGCGGGGGGTCGGGACAGAAGCCAAGAGACCCAGTACTTC; J gene: TRBJ2-5; V gene: TRBV2; D gene: -; clone size: -
CDR3 protein: CASSSGTGYNEQFF; CDR3 DNA: TGTGCCAGCAGCTCCGGGACAGGATACAATGAGCAGTTCTTC; J gene: TRBJ2-1; V gene: TRBV6-5; D gene: TRBD1; clone size: -
CDR3 protein: CSVAGTGNNEQFF; CDR3 DNA: TGCAGCGTTGCAGGGACAGGAAACAATGAGCAGTTCTTC; J gene: TRBJ2-1; V gene: TRBV29-1; D gene: TRBD1; clone size: -
CDR3 protein: CASRGDRDNSPLHF; CDR3 DNA: TGTGCCAGCAGAGGGGACAGGGATAATTCACCCCTCCACTTT; J gene: TRBJ1-6; V gene: TRBV25-1; D gene: TRBD1; clone size: once
CDR3 protein: CASSSSGQGRYEQYF; CDR3 DNA: TGTGCCAGCAGTTCATCCGGACAGGGTCGGTACGAGCAGTACTTC; J gene: TRBJ2-7; V gene: TRBV6-9; D gene: TRBD1; clone size: -
CDR3 protein: CASSRQGQAYNEQFF; CDR3 DNA: TGTGCCAGCAGCCGACAGGGACAGGCATACAATGAGCAGTTCTTC; J gene: TRBJ2-1; V gene: TRBV14; D gene: TRBD1; clone size: few
CDR3 protein: CASSLAGSHYEQYF; CDR3 DNA: TGTGCCAGCAGCTTGGCAGGTTCTCACTACGAGCAGTACTTC; J gene: TRBJ2-7; V gene: TRBV5-6; D gene: -; clone size: few
CDR3 protein: CASSGRDNEQFF; CDR3 DNA: TGTGCCAGCAGTGGAAGAGACAATGAGCAGTTCTTC; J gene: TRBJ2-1; V gene: TRBV2; D gene: -; clone size: -
CDR3 protein: CASSLDSQPQHF; CDR3 DNA: TGTGCCAGCAGCTTAGATAGCCAGCCCCAGCATTTT; J gene: TRBJ1-5; V gene: TRBV7-9; D gene: -; clone size: -
CDR3 protein: CASSITSGFSYEQYF; CDR3 DNA: TGTGCCAGCAGCATCACTAGCGGGTTTTCCTACGAGCAGTACTTC; J gene: TRBJ2-7; V gene: TRBV11-2; D gene: TRBD2; clone size: once
CDR3 protein: CASSPPLLAGTDTQYF; CDR3 DNA: TGTGCCAGCTCACCACCTCTTCTAGCGGGAACAGATACGCAGTATTTT; J gene: TRBJ2-3; V gene: TRBV18; D gene: TRBD2; clone size: -
CDR3 protein: CASSDIRGINTEAFF; CDR3 DNA: TGTGCCAGCAGTGATATTCGGGGTATAAACACTGAAGCTTTCTTT; J gene: TRBJ1-1; V gene: TRBV6-1; D gene: -; clone size: few
CDR3 protein: CASSPYRGGNEKLFF; CDR3 DNA: TGTGCCAGCAGCCCCTATAGGGGAGGTAATGAAAAACTGTTTTTT; J gene: TRBJ1-4; V gene: TRBV7-9; D gene: -; clone size: -
CDR3 protein: CASSQTLGLVGDEQFF; CDR3 DNA: TGCGCCAGCAGCCAAACCCTAGGGCTAGTCGGGGATGAGCAGTTCTTC; J gene: TRBJ2-1; V gene: TRBV4-3; D gene: -; clone size: few
CDR3 protein: CASSLDRTSYEQYF; CDR3 DNA: TGTGCCAGCAGCTTAGATCGGACTTCCTACGAGCAGTACTTC; J gene: TRBJ2-7; V gene: TRBV11-2; D gene: -; clone size: -
CDR3 protein: CASSPEPGQGFYGYTF; CDR3 DNA: TGTGCCAGCAGTCCCGAACCGGGACAGGGTTTCTATGGCTACACCTTC; J gene: TRBJ1-2; V gene: TRBV27; D gene: TRBD1; clone size: -
CDR3 protein: CASSSSSGTYNEQFF; CDR3 DNA: TGTGCCAGCAGCTCCAGTAGCGGTACCTACAATGAGCAGTTCTTC; J gene: TRBJ2-1; V gene: TRBV7-9; D gene: -; clone size: -
CDR3 protein: CASSTGQALNTEAFF; CDR3 DNA: TGTGCCAGCAGCACGGGACAGGCCCTGAACACTGAAGCTTTCTTT; J gene: TRBJ1-1; V gene: TRBV7-9; D gene: TRBD1; clone size: once
CDR3 protein: CSVGQAAYEQYF; CDR3 DNA: TGCAGCGTTGGACAGGCCGCCTACGAGCAGTACTTC; J gene: TRBJ2-7; V gene: TRBV29-1; D gene: -; clone size: -